This passage covers 29 T cell receptor beta chains from one sample sequenced in a study of T cell responses to AZD1222 COVID-19 vaccine. Only in-frame clones appear in the TCRdb table, and some are missing; sequencing was by immunoSEQ multiplex PCR. The table includes around 120,000 clones, around 90% detected once. The input for sequencing was peripheral blood, taken on day 0 of AZD1222 vaccination. These receptors were collected from an adult in good health.

This rearrangement joins TRBV30 to TRBJ2-7; maybe TRBD1 (6 bases). V gave up 5 bases and J gave up 0 bases, with 11 bases separating them. This CDR3 is 13 amino acids long. The germline V gene has CDR1 GTSNPN and CDR2 SVGIG (reference sequence). The CDR3 region has the DNA TGTGCCTGGGGGACATCGAGCTCCTACGAGCAGTACTTC. Residues: CAWGTSSSYEQYF.

This rearrangement joins TRBV9 to TRBJ1-2, with 7 bases lining up with TRBD1. There are 15 residues in the CDR3. Trimming removed 4 bases from V and 9 bases from J; junction bases left unmatched: 15. Germline CDR1 reads SGDLS; CDR2 reads YYNGEE. This chain's CDR3 is CASSPTGRGEWSYTF. The DNA for the CDR3 is TGTGCCAGCAGCCCGACAGGGAGGGGGGAGTGGAGCTACACCTTC.

This clone was counted only a few times. Here the CDR3 DNA reads TGTGCCTGGACAGGGGACACCGGGGAGCTGTTTTTT. This gives the protein CAWTGDTGELFF. This chain connects TRBV30 to TRBJ2-2; maybe TRBD1 (6 bases). The CDR3 contains 12 residues. V dropped 4 bases and J dropped 3 bases, with 6 bases sitting between them. The germline V gene has CDR1 GTSNPN and CDR2 SVGIG (reference sequence).

The chain uses TRBV2 and TRBJ2-5, with TRBD2 matching 14 bases. J gave up 3 bases and V 7 bases, and 4 bases lay outside the gene matches. In germline, CDR1 is SNHLY, CDR2 FYNNEI. This CDR3 contains 15 residues. DNA of the CDR3: TGTGCCAGCACCCGGACTAGCGGGGGGAAAGAGACCCAGTACTTC. Translation gives CASTRTSGGKETQYF.

This chain links TRBV11-3 with TRBJ2-1, with TRBD2 matching over 7 bases. Unmatched junction bases numbered 9, after V lost 3 bases and J lost 7 bases. CDR1 is SGHNT and CDR2 is YENEEA in the germline V gene. There are 15 residues in the CDR3. In DNA form, the CDR3 reads TGTGCCAGCAGCTTCGGAGGCGCGGGAGTGAATGAGCAGTTCTTC. This translates into CASSFGGAGVNEQFF.

The rearrangement uses TRBV5-5 and TRBJ1-4; D is perhaps TRBD1 (6 bases). The CDR3 spans 16 residues. With 4 bases removed from V and 4 bases from J, the gap between germline ends came to 17 bases. Germline lookup yields CDR1 SGHKS and CDR2 YYEKEE (reference sequence). For the CDR3, the DNA is TGTGCCAGCAGCGGAACCTCTGACAGGAGTAATGAAAAACTGTTTTTT. It is translated as CASSGTSDRSNEKLFF.

V gene TRBV24-1 combines with J gene TRBJ2-3; possibly TRBD2 for D (6 bases). Trimming removed 3 bases from V and 2 bases from J, with 11 bases in between. This CDR3 region has 15 residues. Germline values: CDR1 KGHDR, CDR2 SFDVKD. This chain's CDR3 is CATSDSGLNTDTQYF. The CDR3 region has the DNA TGTGCCACCAGTGATAGCGGGTTGAACACAGATACGCAGTATTTT.

The gene calls are TRBV9 and TRBJ2-1, with 12 nucleotides matching TRBD2. The V gene end was trimmed by 3 bases and the J gene end by 8 bases; junction bases not matched to a gene: 9. The CDR3 contains 16 residues. Germline CDR1 and CDR2: SGDLS and YYNGEE. The CDR3: CASSEQTSGRQHEQFF. CDR3 DNA: TGTGCCAGCAGCGAACAGACTAGCGGGAGACAGCATGAGCAGTTCTTC.

A single count supports this clone. J is TRBJ1-2 and V is TRBV7-9, with 9 bases identical to TRBD1. Germline V gene lookup returns CDR1 SEHNR and CDR2 FQNEAQ (reference sequence). After removal of 7 bases from V and 7 bases from J, the junction contained 7 bases not matched to a gene. This CDR3 spans 13 amino acids. CDR3 coding DNA: TGTGCCAGCACTACACAGGGGGCGGGTGGCTACACCTTC. This translates into CASTTQGAGGYTF.

The rearrangement links TRBV19 to TRBJ1-1; 7 bases fit TRBD1. CDR1 and CDR2 from the germline V gene are LNHDA and SQIVND (reference sequence). V was pared by 8 bases and J by 0 bases, with 15 bases of the junction left unmatched. The CDR3 sequence is 17 residues long. The CDR3 coding sequence is TGTGCCAGTGGAAGACCGGGACAGACCTTCATGAACACTGAAGCTTTCTTT. Translating it yields CASGRPGQTFMNTEAFF.

This chain joins TRBV27 and TRBJ1-2; a weak D match, TRBD1 (6 bases). V was pared by 6 bases and J by 1 base, with 18 bases between. This CDR3 contains 16 residues. Germline CDR1 and CDR2: MNHEY and SMNVEV (reference sequence). The DNA for the CDR3 is TGTGCCAGCAGAGCGCAAGGGACACAATTTAACTATGGCTACACCTTC. It codes for CASRAQGTQFNYGYTF.

The chain is built from TRBV21-1 and TRBJ2-2; the table's TRBD2 call for D was not verified on the DNA. TRBV21-1 is marked as a pseudogene. The CDR3 sequence is 18 residues long. CDR3 DNA sequence: TGTGCCAGCAGCAAAGTTCGACGACACTTGAGTGGACTGCGGGAGCTGTTTTTT. Translated: CASSKVRRHLSGLRELFF.

The chain links TRBV19 to TRBJ2-3; TRBD2 might be the D (6 bases). Germline CDR1 and CDR2: LNHDA and SQIVND (reference sequence). CDR3 length equals 15 residues. With 1 base removed from V and 1 base from J, the gap between germline ends came to 9 bases. The CDR3 DNA reads as TGTGCCAGTAGTATAGGCGGGGTAGGCACAGATACGCAGTATTTT. As protein: CASSIGGVGTDTQYF.

This chain joins TRBV15 and TRBJ1-1; TRBD1 aligns across 7 bases. This CDR3 is built from 13 residues. V gave up 3 bases and J gave up 7 bases; unmatched junction bases: 5. Per germline, CDR1 LNHNV and CDR2 YYDKDF (reference sequence). This CDR3 reads CATSSQGGIEAFF. The DNA for the CDR3 is TGTGCCACCAGCAGTCAGGGGGGAATTGAAGCTTTCTTT.

Here the CDR3 reads CASSDSLNTGELFF. DNA for the CDR3: TGTGCCAGCAGTGACAGCCTGAACACCGGGGAGCTGTTTTTT. This chain connects TRBV2 to TRBJ2-2; D unresolved. Trimming took 3 bases from V and 1 from J, leaving 6 bases between them. The length of the CDR3 is 14 residues. Germline CDR1 is SNHLY and CDR2 is FYNNEI.

This chain connects TRBV19 to TRBJ1-5, with D tentatively TRBD1 (5 bases). The CDR3 has 16 residues. The V end was cut by 2 bases, the J end by 2 bases, with 13 bases between. Germline V gene sequence: CDR1 LNHDA, CDR2 SQIVND (reference sequence). CDR3 DNA sequence: TGTGCCAGTAGTATATGGGGGGTAAGGGGCAATCAGCCCCAGCATTTT. Protein sequence: CASSIWGVRGNQPQHF.

The chain uses TRBV28 and TRBJ2-7, with D possibly called TRBD1 or TRBD2 (6 bases each). Deletions cut 8 bases from V and 0 bases from J, with 17 bases between. Germline lookup yields CDR1 MDHEN and CDR2 SYDVKM. This CDR3 comprises 15 residues. The CDR3 nucleotides are TGTGCCAGCCGTACCCCGGGGGCGCCCTCCTACGAGCAGTACTTC. It encodes CASRTPGAPSYEQYF.

The chain is built from TRBV7-6 and TRBJ2-2, with D unclear. The CDR3 is made up of 18 amino acids. With 2 bases removed from V and 1 base from J, the gap between germline ends came to 17 bases. CDR1 and CDR2 (germline): SGHVS, FNYEAQ. The CDR3 reads CASSLTPGPRGNTGELFF. In nucleotides, the CDR3 is TGTGCCAGCAGCTTAACTCCGGGCCCCCGAGGGAACACCGGGGAGCTGTTTTTT.

This chain uses TRBV5-4 with TRBJ2-1, with a possible D match to TRBD2 (6 bases). Germline V gives CDR1 SGHNT, CDR2 YYREEE (reference sequence). The V gene lost 4 bases and the J gene lost 5 bases, with 16 bases spanning the gap. The CDR3 spans 15 residues. The CDR3 region is CASSKSGVFHNEQFF. CDR3 coding DNA: TGTGCCAGCAGCAAGTCGGGGGTGTTCCACAATGAGCAGTTCTTC.

The chain is built from TRBV14 and TRBJ2-5, with D maybe TRBD1 (6 bases). The CDR3 has 14 residues. Per the germline V gene, CDR1 is SGHDN and CDR2 is FVKESK. Trimming removed 4 bases from V and 5 bases from J, with 14 bases in between. In DNA form, the CDR3 reads TGTGCCAGCAGCCGTACATGGGGGCGGGAGACCCAGTACTTC. It encodes CASSRTWGRETQYF.

V and J are TRBV3-1 (or the pseudogene TRBV3-2) and TRBJ2-1, with unresolved D. Germline lookup yields CDR1 LGHDT and CDR2 YNNKEL (reference sequence). With 4 bases removed from V and 0 bases from J, the gap between germline ends came to 13 bases. The CDR3 extends over 16 amino acids. The chain's CDR3 is CASSPIPQSSYNEQFF. CDR3 coding DNA: TGTGCCAGCAGCCCAATACCCCAGAGCTCCTACAATGAGCAGTTCTTC.

This chain joins TRBV27 and TRBJ1-5, with D possibly being TRBD1 (6 bases). The CDR3 spans 15 residues. Germline loops: CDR1 MNHEY, CDR2 SMNVEV (reference sequence). V lost 1 base and J lost 0, with 7 bases in between. This CDR3 is CASSLLGGSNQPQHF. CDR3 coding DNA: TGTGCCAGCAGTTTATTAGGGGGTAGCAATCAGCCCCAGCATTTT.

The chain recombines TRBV30 with TRBJ1-6; 11 positions match TRBD1. Trimming cost V 1 base and J 7 bases; bases outside gene matches: 9. This CDR3 spans 17 amino acids. CDR1 and CDR2 (germline): GTSNPN, SVGIG (reference sequence). CDR3 residues: CAWSDPGTGGLNSPLHF. CDR3 DNA: TGTGCCTGGAGTGACCCCGGGACAGGGGGTTTGAATTCACCCCTCCACTTT.

The chain carries TRBV12-5 and TRBJ1-4; 8 bases line up with TRBD1. V was pared by 1 base and J by 3 bases, with 1 base of the junction left unmatched. There are 15 residues in the CDR3. In germline, CDR1 is LGHNT, CDR2 FRNRAP. The CDR3 nucleotides are TGTGCTAGTGGTTTGGCGACAGGGGCTAATGAAAAACTGTTTTTT. Translating it yields CASGLATGANEKLFF.

J is TRBJ2-4 and V is TRBV5-6; D not resolved. CDR1 and CDR2 (germline): SGHDT, YYEEEE. Trimming shortened V by 2 bases and J by 0 bases, and 12 bases separated the two germline ends. CDR3 length equals 16 residues. The CDR3 DNA sequence: TGTGCCAGCAGCTTTAACATTCGGTTAGCCAAAAACATTCAGTACTTC. It translates to CASSFNIRLAKNIQYF.

In nucleotides, the CDR3 is TGTGCCAGCAGCTCGCGTAGGGGGGCGGAGGGCGAGCAGTACTTC. This translates into CASSSRRGAEGEQYF. The genes are TRBV3-1 (or the pseudogene TRBV3-2) and TRBJ2-7; perhaps D is TRBD1 or TRBD2 (6 bases each). V was shortened by 5 bases and J by 6 bases, with 20 bases between the two germline ends. This CDR3 is built from 15 residues. Per germline, CDR1 LGHDT and CDR2 YNNKEL (reference sequence).

The chain carries TRBV6-6 and TRBJ2-3; D is undetermined. The ends were cut back, 0 bases at V and 0 bases at J, with 10 bases in the middle. This CDR3 spans 16 amino acids. Germline values: CDR1 MNHNY, CDR2 SVGAGI (reference sequence). The CDR3 reads CASSYSHLPSTDTQYF. CDR3 nucleotides: TGTGCCAGCAGTTACTCACACCTACCTAGCACAGATACGCAGTATTTT.

The chain combines TRBV7-3 with TRBJ2-7, with 13 bases that match TRBD2. With V trimmed by 4 bases and J by 5 bases, 11 bases remained unmatched. Germline assignment: CDR1 SGHTA and CDR2 FQGTGA. The CDR3 extends over 17 amino acids. CDR3 DNA sequence: TGTGCCAGCAGCTCCCCCCGGACTAGCGGGAGTCACAACGAGCAGTACTTC. As protein: CASSSPRTSGSHNEQYF.

V and J are TRBV6-6 and TRBJ2-1, with 7 bases matching TRBD2. CDR3 length: 17 amino acids. Per germline, CDR1 MNHNY and CDR2 SVGAGI (reference sequence). After removal of 5 bases from V and 0 bases from J, the junction contained 10 bases not matched to a gene. The CDR3 loop is CASSPNPSSGSYNEQFF. The CDR3, as DNA: TGTGCCAGCAGTCCCAACCCCTCTAGCGGCTCCTACAATGAGCAGTTCTTC.